A selection of T cell receptor beta chains follows, all from one sample in a study of shared clonotypes between healthy human individuals. Method: immunoSEQ multiplex PCR; TCRdb's copy keeps in-frame clones and lacks some. Of 600,000 to 800,000 clones in the sample, roughly two thirds were seen once. The material sequenced was memory CD4+ T cells sorted from blood. The receptors originated from a woman aged 30 to 39 in good health. Both conserved end residues are part of each CDR3. Each record gives: CDR3 DNA, CDR3 protein, clone size, J gene, D gene, V gene. A D gene is named only where the DNA matches it firmly. Rows may omit the clone size; those that give it use once, few, many or a size class.

CDR3 DNA: TGTGCCACCAGCAGAGTGGACACCCTCGGCAGTCGCACCATATATTTT
CDR3 protein: CATSRVDTLGSRTIYF
clone size: NA
J gene: TRBJ1-3
D gene: NA
V gene: TRBV15

CDR3 DNA: TGTGCCAGCAGCCTTACAAATTCCCAAGAGACCCAGTACTTC
CDR3 protein: CASSLTNSQETQYF
clone size: NA
J gene: TRBJ2-5
D gene: NA
V gene: TRBV28

CDR3 DNA: TGTGCCACTTTTAGGGTCACTAACTATGGCTACACCTTC
CDR3 protein: CATFRVTNYGYTF
clone size: NA
J gene: TRBJ1-2
D gene: NA
V gene: TRBV28

CDR3 DNA: TGTGCCATCGCGGGACTAGCGGGGAACAGGGCCTACGAGCAGTACTTC
CDR3 protein: CAIAGLAGNRAYEQYF
clone size: few
J gene: TRBJ2-7
D gene: TRBD2
V gene: TRBV10-3

CDR3 DNA: TGTGCCAGCAGTCGGGCGGGAGACACCGGGGAGCTGTTTTTT
CDR3 protein: CASSRAGDTGELFF
clone size: few
J gene: TRBJ2-2
D gene: TRBD2
V gene: TRBV7-2

CDR3 DNA: TGTGCCAGCAGTCCAAGCGGGAACACCGGGGAGCTGTTTTTT
CDR3 protein: CASSPSGNTGELFF
clone size: NA
J gene: TRBJ2-2
D gene: NA
V gene: TRBV7-7

CDR3 DNA: TGCGCCAGCAGCTTAGGGACTAGCGGTTACAATGAGCAGTTCTTC
CDR3 protein: CASSLGTSGYNEQFF
clone size: few
J gene: TRBJ2-1
D gene: TRBD2
V gene: TRBV5-1

CDR3 DNA: TGTGCCAGCAGTTTAAAAGGGGGAAACTATGGCTACACCTTC
CDR3 protein: CASSLKGGNYGYTF
clone size: NA
J gene: TRBJ1-2
D gene: NA
V gene: TRBV27

CDR3 DNA: TGTGCCAGCAGGGGGGGGACAGGAGGTGAAAAACTGTTTTTT
CDR3 protein: CASRGGTGGEKLFF
clone size: NA
J gene: TRBJ1-4
D gene: TRBD1
V gene: TRBV2

CDR3 DNA: TGTGCCAGCAGACCACCGGGACAGACCACCGGGGAGCTGTTTTTT
CDR3 protein: CASRPPGQTTGELFF
clone size: NA
J gene: TRBJ2-2
D gene: TRBD1
V gene: TRBV6-5

CDR3 DNA: TGCGCCAGCATTACCGGGACAGGCGCCTACGAGCAGTACTTC
CDR3 protein: CASITGTGAYEQYF
clone size: NA
J gene: TRBJ2-7
D gene: TRBD1
V gene: TRBV10-2

CDR3 DNA: TGTGCCAGCAGCTTGGACGGAAACACAGATACGCAGTATTTT
CDR3 protein: CASSLDGNTDTQYF
clone size: NA
J gene: TRBJ2-3
D gene: NA
V gene: TRBV5-4

CDR3 DNA: TGTGCCATCAGTTCAGAAGGACTGACTCAGCCCCAGCATTTT
CDR3 protein: CAISSEGLTQPQHF
clone size: NA
J gene: TRBJ1-5
D gene: NA
V gene: TRBV10-3

CDR3 DNA: TGTGCCAGCAGGTACAGGGCGGAGGGCACTGAAGCTTTCTTT
CDR3 protein: CASRYRAEGTEAFF
clone size: NA
J gene: TRBJ1-1
D gene: NA
V gene: TRBV14

CDR3 DNA: TGTGCCAGCAGGTCGGGACTCTCCACGGGGACCCAGTACTTC
CDR3 protein: CASRSGLSTGTQYF
clone size: NA
J gene: TRBJ2-5
D gene: NA
V gene: TRBV7-9

CDR3 DNA: TGTGCCAGCAGTTTCGGACAGAGTAACTATGGCTACACCTTC
CDR3 protein: CASSFGQSNYGYTF
clone size: NA
J gene: TRBJ1-2
D gene: NA
V gene: TRBV28

CDR3 DNA: TGTGCCAGTAGCCGTGGACAGGGTGGGGAGACCCAGTACTTC
CDR3 protein: CASSRGQGGETQYF
clone size: NA
J gene: TRBJ2-5
D gene: TRBD1
V gene: TRBV19

CDR3 DNA: TGCAGTGCTAGTTCAGGGGAAGGCTACACCTTC
CDR3 protein: CSASSGEGYTF
clone size: few
J gene: TRBJ1-2
D gene: NA
V gene: TRBV20-1

CDR3 DNA: TGTGCCATCTCAAGAGGCCTTCCTTCTAGCACAGATACGCAGTATTTT
CDR3 protein: CAISRGLPSSTDTQYF
clone size: once
J gene: TRBJ2-3
D gene: NA
V gene: TRBV10-3

CDR3 DNA: TGCGCCAGCAGTAGACAGGGGTATGGCTACACCTTC
CDR3 protein: CASSRQGYGYTF
clone size: few
J gene: TRBJ1-2
D gene: TRBD1
V gene: TRBV5-1

CDR3 DNA: TGTGCCAGCAGCTCCGGGGGCGCTGGGGCCAACGTCCTGACTTTC
CDR3 protein: CASSSGGAGANVLTF
clone size: once
J gene: TRBJ2-6
D gene: NA
V gene: TRBV11-3

CDR3 DNA: TGTGCCAGCAGCAAGGGGGATCGGACAGGGACGGACTACACCTTC
CDR3 protein: CASSKGDRTGTDYTF
clone size: NA
J gene: TRBJ1-2
D gene: TRBD1
V gene: TRBV5-5

CDR3 DNA: TGTGCCAGCAGTTACTCGGGACAGCATAACTATGGCTACACCTTC
CDR3 protein: CASSYSGQHNYGYTF
clone size: few
J gene: TRBJ1-2
D gene: TRBD1
V gene: TRBV6-5

CDR3 DNA: TGTGCCACCAGGGCCCGGGGACAGGCCCTACGCGGGAATGAAAAACTGTTTTTT
CDR3 protein: CATRARGQALRGNEKLFF
clone size: NA
J gene: TRBJ1-4
D gene: TRBD1
V gene: TRBV15

CDR3 DNA: TGTGCCAGCAGGACCCTAGCGGGGCTCACCTACGAGCAGTACTTC
CDR3 protein: CASRTLAGLTYEQYF
clone size: NA
J gene: TRBJ2-7
D gene: TRBD2
V gene: TRBV2

CDR3 DNA: TGTGCCAGCATAGAGACTAGCGGGAGAGCCGGGGAGCTGTTTTTT
CDR3 protein: CASIETSGRAGELFF
clone size: NA
J gene: TRBJ2-2
D gene: TRBD2
V gene: TRBV6-1

CDR3 DNA: TGTGCCAGCAGCCCCCGCCTGGGGGAGACCCAGTACTTC
CDR3 protein: CASSPRLGETQYF
clone size: few
J gene: TRBJ2-5
D gene: NA
V gene: TRBV2

CDR3 DNA: TGCAGCGTTGGATCCGGGAAGGAGCAGCCCCAGCATTTT
CDR3 protein: CSVGSGKEQPQHF
clone size: NA
J gene: TRBJ1-5
D gene: NA
V gene: TRBV29-1

CDR3 DNA: TGTGCCAGCACCGCGGACACCCTTGAGACTGAAGCTTTCTTT
CDR3 protein: CASTADTLETEAFF
clone size: NA
J gene: TRBJ1-1
D gene: NA
V gene: TRBV6-6

CDR3 DNA: TGTGCCAGCAGTGAATATCCCCATGAGCAGTTCTTC
CDR3 protein: CASSEYPHEQFF
clone size: few
J gene: TRBJ2-1
D gene: NA
V gene: TRBV25-1